These 29 T cell receptor beta chains were all obtained from the same sample, sequenced in a study of a mutant IDH1 vaccine in newly diagnosed glioma. Time point indicated: baseline, week 1 (first vaccination visit). Treatment in this sample: pre-vaccination baseline after standard-of-care therapy. Repertoires were generated with immunoSEQ multiplex PCR, while TCRdb's copy carries only in-frame clones and drops some. The sample lists over 80,000 clones; about 90% were seen once. The specimen was PBMCs, collected from a glioma patient treated with radiotherapy, temozolomide or both. The receptors shown here come from a woman aged 45-65 years with glioma.

The V call is TRBV15, the J call TRBJ2-3; no reliable D call. Germline-derived CDR1 and CDR2 are LNHNV and YYDKDF (reference sequence). V dropped 0 bases and J dropped 2 bases, with 9 bases sitting between them. CDR3 length equals 15 residues. The CDR3 region is CATSRDPTSTDTQYF. The CDR3 DNA follows: TGTGCCACCAGCAGAGATCCTACCTCCACAGATACGCAGTATTTT. The full variable domain, its missing parts supplied by reference TRBV15 and TRBJ2-3, is DAMVIQNPRYQVTQFGKPVTLSCSQTLNHNVMYWYQQKSSQAPKLLFHYYDKDFNNEADTPDNFQSRRPNTSFCFLDIRSPGLGDTAMYLCATSRDPTSTDTQYFGPGTRLTVL.

The rearrangement uses TRBV10-1 and TRBJ2-3; TRBD1 is a possible D gene (7 bases). V lost 4 bases, J lost 0 bases, and 29 bases lay in between. Germline lookup yields CDR1 WNHNN and CDR2 SYGVQD (reference sequence). The CDR3 is made up of 21 amino acids. CDR3 nucleotides: TGCGCCAGCAGTGCACCTAGGGGGCAAAAGATAGCGGTGACTAGCACAGATACGCAGTATTTT. Its translation: CASSAPRGQKIAVTSTDTQYF.

This clone was seen only once. This sequence joins TRBV7-8 and TRBJ1-1, with D unclear. Germline assignment: CDR1 SGHVS and CDR2 FQNEAQ. Trimming removed 5 bases at V and 0 bases at J, with 13 bases between. CDR3 length equals 15 residues. As DNA, the CDR3 is TGTGCCAGCAGCAGTGTTGGCAGGATGAACACTGAAGCTTTCTTT. Protein product: CASSSVGRMNTEAFF.

The chain uses TRBV18 and TRBJ2-5; unclear D gene. The CDR3 loop spans 12 amino acids. The V gene's germline CDR1 is KGHSH and CDR2 LQKENI. With 6 bases removed from V and 4 bases from J, the gap between germline ends came to 9 bases. In DNA, the CDR3 is TGTGCCAGCTCCCTCCGGGCAGAGACCCAGTACTTC. Its protein is CASSLRAETQYF.

The chain joins TRBV5-1 to TRBJ1-1; weak D call: TRBD1 (6 bases). The CDR3 extends over 15 amino acids. Germline CDR1 SGHRS, CDR2 YFSETQ. With 0 bases removed from V and 1 base from J, the gap between germline ends came to 10 bases. The CDR3 spells CASSLGGGWNTEAFF. CDR3 nucleotide sequence: TGCGCCAGCAGCTTGGGAGGGGGGTGGAACACTGAAGCTTTCTTT.

The rearrangement uses TRBV5-1 and TRBJ1-1; D ambiguous. The length of the CDR3 is 12 residues. The V gene lost 5 bases and the J gene lost 4 bases, with 9 bases spanning the gap. Germline CDR1 and CDR2: SGHRS and YFSETQ. Here the CDR3 reads CASSGVSTEAFF. In DNA form, the CDR3 reads TGCGCCAGCAGTGGGGTGAGCACTGAAGCTTTCTTT.

This clone was recorded only once. The J gene is TRBJ2-5, the V gene TRBV19; 8 nucleotides line up with TRBD1. Germline CDR1 reads LNHDA; CDR2 reads SQIVND (reference sequence). The CDR3 spans 13 residues. V lost 6 bases, J lost 5 bases, and 5 bases stayed unmatched. The CDR3 bases are TGTGCCAGTAGCAAGACAGGGGATGAGACCCAGTACTTC. Translated, it gives CASSKTGDETQYF.

In its sample, this clone was seen once. The genes are TRBV5-6 and TRBJ1-5; D remains ambiguous. Germline CDR1 reads SGHDT; CDR2 reads YYEEEE. Trimming cost V 0 bases and J 4 bases, with 11 bases left between them. There are 15 residues in the CDR3. The CDR3 sequence: CASSLERLGNQPQHF. CDR3 DNA: TGTGCCAGCAGCTTGGAACGGCTGGGGAATCAGCCCCAGCATTTT.

This clone has only a few counts. This CDR3 reads CASQGFSMNTEAFF. For the CDR3, the DNA is TGTGCCAGCCAGGGGTTTTCCATGAACACTGAAGCTTTCTTT. The rearrangement uses TRBV6-5 and TRBJ1-1; TRBD1 is a possible D gene (6 bases). The V end lost 8 bases, the J end lost 0 bases, and 13 bases lay between the germline ends. The CDR3 covers 14 residues. Per the germline V gene, CDR1 is MNHEY and CDR2 is SVGAGI.

The J gene is TRBJ2-7, the V gene TRBV6-5; 11 positions match TRBD2. The CDR3 consists of 15 residues. The V gene end was trimmed by 2 bases and the J gene end by 5 bases; junction bases not matched to a gene: 5. CDR1 and CDR2 (germline): MNHEY, SVGAGI. CDR3 residues: CASSYPIAGGNEQYF. CDR3 nucleotide sequence: TGTGCCAGCAGTTACCCCATAGCGGGAGGGAACGAGCAGTACTTC.

V usage is TRBV10-3 and J usage is TRBJ2-7, with D possibly being TRBD1 or TRBD2 (5 bases each). CDR1 ENHRY and CDR2 SYGVKD come from the germline V gene. CDR3 length: 14 amino acids. Trimming pared 2 bases from V and 3 bases from J, leaving 11 bases between. CDR3 coding DNA: TGTGCCATCAGTGAGCCCGGGACGATCTACGAGCAGTACTTC. It is translated as CAISEPGTIYEQYF.

V gene TRBV28 combines with J gene TRBJ2-3, with a tentative D call TRBD1 (6 bases). The germline V and J ends were trimmed by 5 bases and 0 bases, with 12 bases remaining between them. The CDR3 extends over 15 amino acids. CDR1 and CDR2 from the germline V gene are MDHEN and SYDVKM. CDR3 coding DNA: TGTGCCAGCAGTCCGTACAGGGAAAGCACAGATACGCAGTATTTT. It yields the protein CASSPYRESTDTQYF. Filled out from reference TRBV28 and TRBJ2-3, the complete variable domain reads DVKVTQSSRYLVKRTGEKVFLECVQDMDHENMFWYRQDPGLGLRLIYFSYDVKMKEKGDIPEGYSVSREKKERFSLILESASTNQTSMYLCASSPYRESTDTQYFGPGTRLTVL.

This clone appeared a single time. DNA for the CDR3: TGTGCCTGGATAATGCGGTTTAGACATGAGCAGTTCTTC. Translating it yields CAWIMRFRHEQFF. The rearrangement links TRBV30 to TRBJ2-1; D unclear. Germline V gives CDR1 GTSNPN, CDR2 SVGIG (reference sequence). CDR3 length: 13 amino acids. V shed 4 bases and J shed 8 bases, with 15 bases lying between them.

The chain uses TRBV7-9 and TRBJ1-2, with D maybe TRBD1 (6 bases). This CDR3 spans 13 amino acids. With 5 bases removed from V and 5 bases from J, the gap between germline ends came to 12 bases. Per germline, CDR1 SEHNR and CDR2 FQNEAQ (reference sequence). The CDR3 DNA is TGTGCCAGCAGCCCATACAGGGAGTATGGCTACACCTTC. Protein product: CASSPYREYGYTF.

The rearrangement joins TRBV6-6 to TRBJ2-7; no clear D. Trimming removed 4 bases at V and 6 bases at J, with 13 bases between. Germline-derived CDR1 and CDR2 are MNHNY and SVGAGI (reference sequence). CDR3 length equals 13 residues. The CDR3 DNA is TGTGCCAGCAGTTCCCTTCGACTGCGCGAGCAGTACTTC. Translated, it gives CASSSLRLREQYF.

The chain carries TRBV28 and TRBJ1-1; no reliable D call. The CDR3 totals 15 residues. Trimming pared 8 bases from V and 7 bases from J, leaving 23 bases between. Per germline, CDR1 MDHEN and CDR2 SYDVKM. CDR3 sequence: CASYGSATGDGEAFF. In DNA, the CDR3 is TGTGCCAGCTACGGAAGCGCAACGGGCGACGGTGAAGCTTTCTTT.

J is TRBJ2-3 and V is TRBV5-1, with 8 bases that match TRBD2. From germline, CDR1 is SGHRS and CDR2 YFSETQ. Unmatched junction bases numbered 6, after V lost 2 bases and J lost 4 bases. The CDR3 loop spans 15 amino acids. The CDR3 spells CASSFWRGEADTQYF. The CDR3 region has the DNA TGCGCCAGCAGCTTCTGGCGGGGGGAGGCAGATACGCAGTATTTT.

J is TRBJ1-4 and V is TRBV5-1, with D maybe TRBD1 (5 bases). Trimming removed 5 bases from V and 13 bases from J, with 27 bases in between. CDR1 and CDR2 from the germline V gene are SGHRS and YFSETQ. This CDR3 contains 16 residues. CDR3 loop: CASSSGGANDNRRLFF. Here the CDR3 DNA reads TGCGCCAGCAGTTCAGGAGGGGCGAACGACAACCGAAGACTGTTTTTT. The whole variable domain, remainder taken from reference TRBV5-1 and TRBJ1-4, is KAGVTQTPRYLIKTRGQQVTLSCSPISGHRSVSWYQQTPGQGLQFLFEYFSETQRNKGNFPGRFSGRQFSNSRSEMNVSTLELGDSALYLCASSSGGANDNRRLFFGSGTQLSVL.

V is TRBV11-2 and J is TRBJ2-3; tentative D call: TRBD2 (6 bases). V was shortened by 4 bases and J by 7 bases, with 21 bases between the two germline ends. Germline V gene sequence: CDR1 SGHAT, CDR2 FQNNGV. The length of the CDR3 is 16 residues. CDR3 in amino acids: CASSSLLGGLVNTQYF. The DNA of the CDR3 is TGTGCCAGCAGCTCCCTCTTAGGAGGGTTGGTTAATACGCAGTATTTT.

This chain joins TRBV10-2 and TRBJ1-1; possibly TRBD1 for D (6 bases). This CDR3 comprises 13 residues. The germline V gene encodes CDR1 WSHSY and CDR2 SAAADI. V was cut by 7 bases and J by 0 bases, with 9 bases left in between. As DNA, the CDR3 is TGCGCCAGCACACAGGGCATGAACACTGAAGCTTTCTTT. Its protein is CASTQGMNTEAFF.

The sample holds one count of this clone. V gene TRBV7-9 combines with J gene TRBJ1-1; no definite D call. Trimming stripped 4 bases from V and 1 base from J, with 7 bases between. CDR1 is SEHNR and CDR2 is FQNEAQ in the germline V gene (reference sequence). The CDR3 is made up of 13 amino acids. DNA of the CDR3: TGTGCCAGCAGCTCCCAGGAGAACACTGAAGCTTTCTTT. It is translated as CASSSQENTEAFF.

This clone was counted a few times. Other DNA sequences in this specimen translate into the identical CDR3. The chain carries TRBV11-2 and TRBJ1-1, with unresolved D. Germline CDR1 and CDR2: SGHAT and FQNNGV. The CDR3 consists of 14 residues. Between the trimmed V and J ends, which lost 5 bases and 0 bases, there was a span of 10 bases. In nucleotides, the CDR3 is TGTGCCAGCAGCCCTGGCAGTCTGAACACTGAAGCTTTCTTT. This gives the protein CASSPGSLNTEAFF.

This chain connects TRBV5-8 to TRBJ2-1, with TRBD1 identical over 9 bases. After removal of 0 bases from V and 3 bases from J, the junction contained 1 base not matched to a gene. The germline V gene encodes CDR1 SGHTS and CDR2 YDEGEE. The CDR3 extends over 15 amino acids. For the CDR3, the DNA is TGTGCCAGCAGCTTGGACAGGGGGCTCTACAATGAGCAGTTCTTC. Amino acids: CASSLDRGLYNEQFF.

The rearrangement links TRBV29-1 to TRBJ2-7, with 12 bases matching TRBD2. From germline, CDR1 is SQVTM and CDR2 ANQGSEA. The CDR3 sequence is 13 residues long. J was trimmed by 13 bases and V by 2 bases; bases with no gene match: 9. CDR3 sequence reads: CSVEYLAGGYKYF. CDR3 bases: TGCAGCGTTGAATACCTAGCGGGAGGGTACAAATACTTC.

V gene TRBV28 combines with J gene TRBJ2-1; maybe TRBD1 (6 bases). CDR3 size: 13 residues. The germline gives CDR1 MDHEN, CDR2 SYDVKM. Trimming took off 6 bases at V and 14 bases at J, with 20 bases between the two ends. The CDR3 bases are TGTGCCAGCAGCCGAGTAGAGGACAGTAAGGAGTTCTTC. This gives the protein CASSRVEDSKEFF.

This clone was counted between two and nine times. The chain couples TRBV5-6 to TRBJ1-5; D unclear. Trimming left V 1 base short and J 6 bases short, with 11 bases between. The CDR3 spans 14 residues. Germline assignment: CDR1 SGHDT and CDR2 YYEEEE. CDR3 residues: CASSLMQSRQPQHF. In DNA form, the CDR3 reads TGTGCCAGCAGCTTGATGCAGTCACGTCAGCCCCAGCATTTT. Filled out from reference TRBV5-6 and TRBJ1-5, the complete variable domain reads DAGVTQSPTHLIKTRGQQVTLRCSPKSGHDTVSWYQQALGQGPQFIFQYYEEEERQRGNFPDRFSGHQFPNYSSELNVNALLLGDSALYLCASSLMQSRQPQHFGDGTRLSIL.

The table lists this clone with a count of one. The chain carries TRBV29-1 and TRBJ1-3; D unresolved. This CDR3 contains 13 residues. V lost 5 bases and J lost 0, with 8 bases in between. Germline V gene data show CDR1 as SQVTM and CDR2 as ANQGSEA. CDR3 amino acids: CSVLWGSGNTIYF. For the CDR3, the DNA is TGCAGCGTTCTTTGGGGCTCTGGAAACACCATATATTTT.

CDR3 sequence: CSVGLVLSNEQFF. For the CDR3, the DNA is TGCAGCGTTGGGTTAGTCTTAAGTAATGAGCAGTTCTTC. The gene calls are TRBV29-1 and TRBJ2-1; D is ambiguous. Germline CDR1 SQVTM, CDR2 ANQGSEA. V was cut by 4 bases and J by 7 bases, with 14 bases left in between. The CDR3 sequence is 13 residues long.

The chain has TRBV11-2 and TRBJ2-7, with D uncertain. The CDR3 extends over 12 amino acids. V was shortened by 5 bases and J by 5 bases, with 10 bases between the two germline ends. Germline V gene data show CDR1 as SGHAT and CDR2 as FQNNGV. CDR3 nucleotide sequence: TGTGCCAGCAGCCTCGAGGTACACGAGCAGTACTTC. Its translation: CASSLEVHEQYF.